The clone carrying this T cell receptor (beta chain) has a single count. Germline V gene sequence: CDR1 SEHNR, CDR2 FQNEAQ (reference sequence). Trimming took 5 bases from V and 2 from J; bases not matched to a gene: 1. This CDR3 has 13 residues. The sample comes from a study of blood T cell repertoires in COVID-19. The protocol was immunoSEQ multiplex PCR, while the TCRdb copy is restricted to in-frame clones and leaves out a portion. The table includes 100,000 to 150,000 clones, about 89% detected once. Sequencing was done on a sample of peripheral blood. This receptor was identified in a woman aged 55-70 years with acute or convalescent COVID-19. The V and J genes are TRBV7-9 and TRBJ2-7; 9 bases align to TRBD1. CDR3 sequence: CASSRTGAYEQYF. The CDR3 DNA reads TGTGCCAGCAGCCGGACAGGGGCCTACGAGCAGTACTTC.